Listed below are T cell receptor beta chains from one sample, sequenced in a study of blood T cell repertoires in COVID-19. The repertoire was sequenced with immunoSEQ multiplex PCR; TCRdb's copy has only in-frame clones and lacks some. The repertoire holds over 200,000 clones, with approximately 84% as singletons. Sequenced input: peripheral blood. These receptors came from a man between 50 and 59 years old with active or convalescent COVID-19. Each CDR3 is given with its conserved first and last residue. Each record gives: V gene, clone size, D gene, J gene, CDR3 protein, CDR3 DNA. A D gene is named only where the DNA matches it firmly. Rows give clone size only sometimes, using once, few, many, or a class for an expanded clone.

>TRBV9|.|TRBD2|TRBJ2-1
CASSPRLAGGIYNEQFF
TGTGCCAGCAGCCCCCGACTAGCGGGGGGAATTTACAATGAGCAGTTCTTC
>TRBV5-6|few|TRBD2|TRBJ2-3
CASSLRGGPFTDTQYF
TGTGCCAGCAGCTTGCGGGGGGGGCCTTTCACAGATACGCAGTATTTT
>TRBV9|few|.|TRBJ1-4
CASSSSGATNEKLFF
TGTGCCAGCAGCTCCTCGGGAGCGACTAATGAAAAACTGTTTTTT
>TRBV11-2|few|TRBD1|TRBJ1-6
CASSLAGGVSPLHF
TGTGCCAGCAGCTTGGCAGGGGGCGTTTCACCCCTCCACTTT
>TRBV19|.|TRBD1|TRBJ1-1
CASSFSTGKTEAFF
TGTGCCAGTAGTTTTTCGACAGGGAAGACTGAAGCTTTCTTT
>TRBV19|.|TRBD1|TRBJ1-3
CASSLRTGTTGNTIYF
TGTGCCAGTAGTCTCCGGACAGGGACAACTGGAAACACCATATATTTT
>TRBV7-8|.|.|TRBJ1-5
CASSLGGYNQPQHF
TGTGCCAGCAGCTTAGGCGGTTACAATCAGCCCCAGCATTTT
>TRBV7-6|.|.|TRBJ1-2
CASSPLERHGYTF
TGTGCCAGCAGCCCTTTAGAGAGGCATGGCTACACCTTC
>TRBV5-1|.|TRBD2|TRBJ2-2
CASSLGLAGAIGELFF
TGCGCCAGCAGCTTGGGGCTAGCGGGGGCGATCGGGGAGCTGTTTTTT
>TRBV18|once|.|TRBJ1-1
CASSPPNREGTEAFF
TGTGCCAGCTCACCACCCAACAGGGAGGGTACTGAAGCTTTCTTT
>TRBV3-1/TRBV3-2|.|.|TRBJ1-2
CASSRGIFYGYTF
TGTGCCAGCTCGAGGGGGATCTTCTATGGCTACACCTTC
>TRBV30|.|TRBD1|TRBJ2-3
CAWSPGGTQYF
TGTGCCTGGAGTCCAGGGGGTACGCAGTATTTT
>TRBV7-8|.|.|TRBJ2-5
CASSLSVRETQYF
TGTGCCAGCAGCTTAAGCGTCCGCGAGACCCAGTACTTC
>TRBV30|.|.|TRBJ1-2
CAWNPGNYGYTF
TGTGCCTGGAACCCCGGTAACTATGGCTACACCTTC
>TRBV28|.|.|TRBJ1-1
CASSFLVQGRYTEAFF
TGTGCCAGCAGTTTTTTGGTGCAGGGCCGGTACACTGAAGCTTTCTTT
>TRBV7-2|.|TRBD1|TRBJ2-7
CASSPRGQGMVEQYF
TGTGCCAGCAGCCCGAGGGGACAGGGGATGGTCGAGCAGTACTTC
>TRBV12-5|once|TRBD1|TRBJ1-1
CASGSRDRNTEAFF
TGTGCTAGTGGTTCCCGGGACAGAAACACTGAAGCTTTCTTT
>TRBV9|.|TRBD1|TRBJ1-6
CASSLQGGHNSPLHF
TGTGCCAGCAGCCTCCAGGGGGGACATAATTCACCCCTCCACTTT
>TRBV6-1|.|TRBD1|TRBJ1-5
CASSERGPWEVGRTWGNQPQHF
TGTGCCAGCAGTGAAAGGGGGCCGTGGGAAGTGGGGCGGACCTGGGGCAATCAGCCCCAGCATTTT
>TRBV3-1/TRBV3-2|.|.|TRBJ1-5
CASSHRPEGPQHF
TGTGCCAGCAGCCACCGTCCAGAGGGGCCCCAGCATTTT
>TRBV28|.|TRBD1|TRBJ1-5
CASSFLPGTGNQPQHF
TGTGCCAGCAGTTTCCTCCCCGGGACAGGGAATCAGCCCCAGCATTTT
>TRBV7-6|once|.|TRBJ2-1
CASRLDGRGNEQFF
TGTGCCAGCAGGCTCGATGGGCGGGGCAATGAGCAGTTCTTC
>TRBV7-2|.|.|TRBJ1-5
CASSLGGIGNQPQHF
TGTGCCAGCAGCTTAGGCGGGATTGGCAATCAGCCCCAGCATTTT
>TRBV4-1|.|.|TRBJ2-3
CASSPSGGRETQYF
TGCGCCAGCAGCCCCTCCGGTGGCCGGGAAACGCAGTATTTT
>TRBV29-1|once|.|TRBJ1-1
CSGSARGTNTEAFF
TGCAGCGGATCTGCTAGGGGAACGAACACTGAAGCTTTCTTT
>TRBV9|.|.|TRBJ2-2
CASSPRATAGELFF
TGTGCCAGCAGCCCCCGAGCGACGGCCGGGGAGCTGTTTTTT
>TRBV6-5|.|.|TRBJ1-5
CASTNHQPQHF
TGTGCCAGCACTAACCATCAGCCCCAGCATTTT
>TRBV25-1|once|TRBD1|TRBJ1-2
CASSEGTGRVYGYTF
TGTGCCAGCAGTGAAGGGACAGGGCGCGTCTATGGCTACACCTTC
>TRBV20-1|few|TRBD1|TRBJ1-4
CSASIQGQPGEKLFF
TGCAGTGCTAGTATCCAGGGACAGCCAGGAGAAAAACTGTTTTTT
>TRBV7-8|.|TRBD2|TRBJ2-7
CASSLLAGALPYEQYF
TGTGCCAGCAGCCTGCTAGCGGGGGCGCTACCCTACGAGCAGTACTTC
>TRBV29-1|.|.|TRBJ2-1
CSVEVGGGNEQFF
TGCAGCGTTGAAGTGGGTGGGGGGAATGAGCAGTTCTTC
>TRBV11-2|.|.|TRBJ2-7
CASSLDLSEQYF
TGTGCCAGCAGCTTAGACCTAAGCGAGCAGTACTTC
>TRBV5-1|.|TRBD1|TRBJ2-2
CASSLGDTGAGELFF
TGCGCCAGCAGCTTGGGGGACACAGGGGCCGGGGAGCTGTTTTTT
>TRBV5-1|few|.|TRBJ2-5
CASSRDRTQETQYF
TGCGCCAGCAGCCGTGACAGGACCCAAGAGACCCAGTACTTC
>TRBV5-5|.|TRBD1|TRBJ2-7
CATARDSFSYEQYF
TGTGCCACCGCCCGGGACAGTTTCTCCTACGAGCAGTACTTC
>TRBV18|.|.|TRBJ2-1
CASSGPRANEQFF
TGTGCCAGCTCAGGCCCCAGGGCGAATGAGCAGTTCTTC
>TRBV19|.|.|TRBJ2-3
CASSPRGVTDTQYF
TGTGCCAGTAGTCCTCGCGGCGTCACAGATACGCAGTATTTT
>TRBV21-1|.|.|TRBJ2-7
CASSRQVGAYEQYF
TGTGCCAGCAGCAGACAGGTCGGCGCCTACGAGCAGTACTTC
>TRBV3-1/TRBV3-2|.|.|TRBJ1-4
CASSVQEKLFF
TGTGCCAGCAGCGTACAGGAAAAACTGTTTTTT
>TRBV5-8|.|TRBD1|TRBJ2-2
CASSPGQYTGELFF
TGTGCCAGCTCCCCGGGACAGTACACCGGGGAGCTGTTTTTT
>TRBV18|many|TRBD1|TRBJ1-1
CASSPGQGTEAFF
TGTGCCAGCTCACCGGGACAGGGAACTGAAGCTTTCTTT
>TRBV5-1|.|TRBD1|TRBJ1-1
CASSLDRGSEAFF
TGCGCCAGCAGCTTGGACAGGGGAAGTGAAGCTTTCTTT
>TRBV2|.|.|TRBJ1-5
CATSTGLRQPQHF
TGTGCCACCAGCACAGGGCTTCGTCAGCCCCAGCATTTT
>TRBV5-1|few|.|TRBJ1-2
CASSLPDSNYGYTF
TGCGCCAGCAGCCTGCCGGACAGTAACTATGGCTACACCTTC
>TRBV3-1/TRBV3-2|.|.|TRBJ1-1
CASRSYPPEGTEAFF
TGTGCCAGCAGGTCCTACCCCCCCGAGGGCACTGAAGCTTTCTTT
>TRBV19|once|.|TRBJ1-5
CASHREQDQPQHF
TGTGCCAGTCACCGGGAGCAGGATCAGCCCCAGCATTTT
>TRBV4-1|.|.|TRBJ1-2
CASSQAGLVGGYTF
TGCGCCAGCAGCCAAGCGGGGTTAGTTGGAGGCTACACCTTC
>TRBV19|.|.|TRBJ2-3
CASSIGQGIDTQYF
TGTGCCAGTAGTATAGGGCAGGGCATAGATACGCAGTATTTT
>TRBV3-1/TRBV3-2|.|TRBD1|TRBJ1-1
CASSQGRTGGTEAFF
TGTGCCAGCAGCCAAGGGAGGACAGGGGGGACTGAAGCTTTCTTT
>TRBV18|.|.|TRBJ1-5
CASSPPGGNQPQHF
TGTGCCAGCTCACCACCGGGAGGGAATCAGCCCCAGCATTTT
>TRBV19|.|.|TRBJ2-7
CASSIGSGAVYEQYF
TGTGCCAGTAGTATAGGGTCAGGGGCTGTCTACGAGCAGTACTTC
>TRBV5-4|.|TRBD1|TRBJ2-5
CASSPDRQETQYF
TGTGCCAGCAGCCCGGACAGGCAAGAGACCCAGTACTTC
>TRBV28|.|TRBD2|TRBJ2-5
CASSPSGGQETQYF
TGTGCCAGCAGTCCGTCGGGGGGACAAGAGACCCAGTACTTC
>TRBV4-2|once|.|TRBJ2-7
CASSQGILYEQYF
TGTGCCAGCAGCCAAGGAATACTCTACGAGCAGTACTTC
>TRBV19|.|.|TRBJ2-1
CASYQTGSVSYNEQFF
TGTGCCAGTTATCAGACAGGCTCGGTCTCCTACAATGAGCAGTTCTTC
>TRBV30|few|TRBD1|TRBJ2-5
CAWNRQGVGETQYF
TGTGCCTGGAATCGACAGGGGGTCGGCGAGACCCAGTACTTC
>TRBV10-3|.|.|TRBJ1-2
CAISVDRTYGYTF
TGTGCCATCAGTGTTGACAGAACCTATGGCTACACCTTC